This T cell receptor beta chain is from a study of cytomegalovirus exposure and HLA in healthy donors. Repertoires were generated with immunoSEQ multiplex PCR, while TCRdb's copy carries only in-frame clones and drops some. The table records some 140,000 clones, approximately 84% of them present only once. The V gene lost 4 bases and the J gene lost 3 bases, with 17 bases spanning the gap. CDR1 is SGHRS, CDR2 YFSETQ, per germline. This CDR3 has 15 residues. The source is a man aged 25-40 years in good health and CMV-seropositive. Source material: PBMCs. The chain has TRBV5-1 and TRBJ2-7; possibly TRBD2 for D (6 bases). DNA of the CDR3: TGCGCCAGCAGCACCTTAACCGGGACTCACTACGAGCAGTACTTC. This translates into CASSTLTGTHYEQYF.